This T cell receptor beta chain was sequenced for a study of blood T cells in healthy people across ages. V dropped 0 bases and J dropped 7 bases, with 20 bases sitting between them. In germline, CDR1 is SGHRS, CDR2 YFSETQ. The CDR3 runs 16 residues. With a J-beta primer mix and a sample-barcoded 5' primer, a second PCR ran about 7 to 12 cycles. Each CDR3 protein gets one entry after TCRdb re-called the 5' RACE reads with MiXCR. The data contain 920,000 or so distinct CDR3 sequences, around 43% of them singletons. The source is a woman aged 55-69 years in good health. Sequences were obtained from blood. The chain links TRBV5-1 to TRBJ2-7, with a possible D match to TRBD1 (5 bases). The CDR3 bases are TGCGCCAGCAGCTTGGAGGCGCAGGGCTCCTACAATGAGCAGTACTTC. Residues: CASSLEAQGSYNEQYF.